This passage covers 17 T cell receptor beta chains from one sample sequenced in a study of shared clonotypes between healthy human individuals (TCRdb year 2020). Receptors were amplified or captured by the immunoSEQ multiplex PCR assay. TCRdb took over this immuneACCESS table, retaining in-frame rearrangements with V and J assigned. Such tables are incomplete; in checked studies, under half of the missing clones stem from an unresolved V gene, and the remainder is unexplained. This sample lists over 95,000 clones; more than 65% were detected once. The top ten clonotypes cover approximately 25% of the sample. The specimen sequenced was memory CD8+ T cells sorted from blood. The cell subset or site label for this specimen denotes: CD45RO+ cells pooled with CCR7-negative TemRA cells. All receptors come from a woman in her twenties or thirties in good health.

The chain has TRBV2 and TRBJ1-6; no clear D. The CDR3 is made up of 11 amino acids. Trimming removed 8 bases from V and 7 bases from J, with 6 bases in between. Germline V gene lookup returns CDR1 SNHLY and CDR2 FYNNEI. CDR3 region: CASQWNSPLHF. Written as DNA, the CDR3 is TGTGCCAGCCAATGGAATTCACCCCTCCACTTT.

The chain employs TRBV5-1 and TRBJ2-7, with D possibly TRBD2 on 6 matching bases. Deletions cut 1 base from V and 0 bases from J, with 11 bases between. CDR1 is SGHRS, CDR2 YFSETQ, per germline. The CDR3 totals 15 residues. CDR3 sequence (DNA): TGCGCCAGCAGCTTGAGCCTAGCGTCCTCCTACGAGCAGTACTTC. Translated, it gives CASSLSLASSYEQYF.

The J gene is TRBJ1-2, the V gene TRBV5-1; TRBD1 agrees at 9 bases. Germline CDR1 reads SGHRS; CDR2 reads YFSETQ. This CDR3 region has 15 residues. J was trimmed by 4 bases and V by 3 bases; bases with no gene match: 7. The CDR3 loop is CASSYHRGLVYGYTF. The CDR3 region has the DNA TGCGCCAGCAGCTACCACAGGGGGCTTGTCTATGGCTACACCTTC.

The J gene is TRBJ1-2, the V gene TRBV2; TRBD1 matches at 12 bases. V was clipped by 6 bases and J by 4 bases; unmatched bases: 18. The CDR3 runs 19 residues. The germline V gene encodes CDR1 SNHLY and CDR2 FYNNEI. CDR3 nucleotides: TGTGCCAGCAGGCCAATCATAGGGACAGGGGGCCTTACACCCTATGGCTACACCTTC. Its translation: CASRPIIGTGGLTPYGYTF.

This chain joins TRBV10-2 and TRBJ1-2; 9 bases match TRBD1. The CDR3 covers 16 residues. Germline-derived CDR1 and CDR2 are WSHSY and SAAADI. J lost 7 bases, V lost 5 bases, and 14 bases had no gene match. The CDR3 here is CASSSYATGGDGGYTF. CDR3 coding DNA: TGCGCCAGCAGTTCTTATGCGACAGGGGGGGACGGTGGCTACACCTTC.

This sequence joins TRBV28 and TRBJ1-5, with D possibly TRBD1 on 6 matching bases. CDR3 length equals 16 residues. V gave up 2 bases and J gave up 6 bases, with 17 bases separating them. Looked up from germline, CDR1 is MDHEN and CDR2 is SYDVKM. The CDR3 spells CASSLGDRRLGQPQHF. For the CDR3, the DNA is TGTGCCAGCAGTTTAGGTGACAGGCGACTGGGTCAGCCCCAGCATTTT.

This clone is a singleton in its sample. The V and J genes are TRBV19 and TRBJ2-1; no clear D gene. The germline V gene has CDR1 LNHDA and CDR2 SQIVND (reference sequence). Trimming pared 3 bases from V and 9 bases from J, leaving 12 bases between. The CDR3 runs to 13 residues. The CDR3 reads CASSISQRIEQFF. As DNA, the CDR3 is TGTGCCAGTAGTATTAGTCAGCGCATTGAGCAGTTCTTC.

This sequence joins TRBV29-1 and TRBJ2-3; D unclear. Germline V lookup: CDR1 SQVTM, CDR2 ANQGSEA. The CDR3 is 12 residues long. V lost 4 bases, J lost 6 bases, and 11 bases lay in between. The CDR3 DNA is TGCAGCGTTGGAAGGGATCGGGATACGCAGTATTTT. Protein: CSVGRDRDTQYF.

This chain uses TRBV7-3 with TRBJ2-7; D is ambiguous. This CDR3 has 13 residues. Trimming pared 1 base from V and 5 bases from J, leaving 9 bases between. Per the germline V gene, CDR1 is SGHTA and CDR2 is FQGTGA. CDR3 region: CASSLNPGHEQYF. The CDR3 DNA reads TGTGCCAGCAGCTTAAATCCAGGCCACGAGCAGTACTTC.

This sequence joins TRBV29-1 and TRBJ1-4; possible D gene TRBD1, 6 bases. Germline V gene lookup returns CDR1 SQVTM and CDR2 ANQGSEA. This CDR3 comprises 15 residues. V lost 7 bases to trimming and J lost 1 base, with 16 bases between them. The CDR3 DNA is TGCAGCGGGTTGTGGAAGGGGGGAACTAATGAAAAACTGTTTTTT. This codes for CSGLWKGGTNEKLFF. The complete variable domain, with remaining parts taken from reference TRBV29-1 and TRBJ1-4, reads SAVISQKPSRDICQRGTSLTIQCQVDSQVTMMFWYRQQPGQSLTLIATANQGSEATYESGFVIDKFPISRPNLTFSTLTVSNMSPEDSSIYLCSGLWKGGTNEKLFFGSGTQLSVL.

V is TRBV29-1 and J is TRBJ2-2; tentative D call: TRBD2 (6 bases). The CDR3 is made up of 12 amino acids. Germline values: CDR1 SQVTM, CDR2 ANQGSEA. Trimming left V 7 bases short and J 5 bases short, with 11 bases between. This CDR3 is CSGGEPTGELFF. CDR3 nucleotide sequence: TGCAGCGGGGGGGAGCCTACCGGGGAGCTGTTTTTT.

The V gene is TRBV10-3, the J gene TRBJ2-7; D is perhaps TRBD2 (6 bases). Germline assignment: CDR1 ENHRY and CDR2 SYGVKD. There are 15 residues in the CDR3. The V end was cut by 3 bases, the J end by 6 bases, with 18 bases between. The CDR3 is CAISDPSAGTGEQYF. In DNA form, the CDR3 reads TGTGCCATCAGTGACCCCTCCGCGGGGACGGGCGAGCAGTACTTC.

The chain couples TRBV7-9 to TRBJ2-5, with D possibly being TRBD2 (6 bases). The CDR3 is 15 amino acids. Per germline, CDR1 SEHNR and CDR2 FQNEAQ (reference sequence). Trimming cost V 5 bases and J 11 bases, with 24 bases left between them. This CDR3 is CASSPPTASRREQYF. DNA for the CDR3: TGTGCCAGCAGCCCGCCGACAGCCTCCAGGAGGGAGCAGTACTTC.

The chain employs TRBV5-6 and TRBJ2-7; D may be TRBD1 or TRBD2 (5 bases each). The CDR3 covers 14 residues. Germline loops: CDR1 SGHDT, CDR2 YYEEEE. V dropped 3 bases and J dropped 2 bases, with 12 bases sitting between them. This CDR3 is CASSSGGGAYEQYF. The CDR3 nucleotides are TGTGCCAGCAGCTCTGGTGGGGGAGCCTACGAGCAGTACTTC.

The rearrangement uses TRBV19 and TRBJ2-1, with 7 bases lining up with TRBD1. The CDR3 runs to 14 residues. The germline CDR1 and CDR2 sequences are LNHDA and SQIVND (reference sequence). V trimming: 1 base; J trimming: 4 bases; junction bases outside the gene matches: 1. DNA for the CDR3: TGTGCCAGTAGTATAGGGGGACAGTACAATGAGCAGTTCTTC. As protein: CASSIGGQYNEQFF. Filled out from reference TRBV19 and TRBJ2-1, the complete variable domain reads DGGITQSPKYLFRKEGQNVTLSCEQNLNHDAMYWYRQDPGQGLRLIYYSQIVNDFQKGDIAEGYSVSREKKESFPLTVTSAQKNPTAFYLCASSIGGQYNEQFFGPGTRLTVL.

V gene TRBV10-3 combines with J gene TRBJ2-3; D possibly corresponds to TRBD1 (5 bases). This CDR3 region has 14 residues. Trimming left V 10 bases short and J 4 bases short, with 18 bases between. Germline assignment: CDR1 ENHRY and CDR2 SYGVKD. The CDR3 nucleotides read TGTGCCACCAGACAGCCCCAAGCAGCAGATACGCAGTATTTT. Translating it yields CATRQPQAADTQYF.

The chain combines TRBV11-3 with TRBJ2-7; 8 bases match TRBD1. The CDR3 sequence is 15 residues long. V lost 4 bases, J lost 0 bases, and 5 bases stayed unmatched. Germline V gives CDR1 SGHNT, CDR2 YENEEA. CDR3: CASSSRDRISYEQYF. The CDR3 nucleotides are TGTGCCAGCAGCTCTAGGGACAGGATCTCCTACGAGCAGTACTTC.